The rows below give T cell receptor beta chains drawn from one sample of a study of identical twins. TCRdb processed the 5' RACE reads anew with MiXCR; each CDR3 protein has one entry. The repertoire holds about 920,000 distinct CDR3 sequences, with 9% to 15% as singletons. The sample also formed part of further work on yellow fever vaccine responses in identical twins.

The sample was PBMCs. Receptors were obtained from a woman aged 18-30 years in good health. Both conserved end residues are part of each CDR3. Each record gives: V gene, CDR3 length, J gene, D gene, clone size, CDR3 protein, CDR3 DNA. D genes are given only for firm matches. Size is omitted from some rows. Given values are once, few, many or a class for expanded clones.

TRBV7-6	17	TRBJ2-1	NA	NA	CASSLALRGSYYNEQFF	TGTGCCAGCAGCTTAGCGCTACGGGGTTCCTACTACAATGAGCAGTTCTTC
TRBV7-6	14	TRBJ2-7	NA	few	CASSPTGGSSEQYF	TGTGCCAGCAGCCCGACCGGGGGATCGAGCGAGCAGTACTTC
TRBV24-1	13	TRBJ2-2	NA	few	CATSAELTGELFF	TGTGCCACCAGTGCAGAGTTAACCGGGGAGCTGTTTTTT
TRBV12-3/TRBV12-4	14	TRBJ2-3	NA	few	CASSSRQFTDTQYF	TGTGCCAGCAGCTCGAGACAGTTCACAGATACGCAGTATTTT
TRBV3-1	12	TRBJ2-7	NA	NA	CASSLSKGEQYF	TGTGCCAGCAGCCTTTCCAAGGGAGAGCAGTACTTC
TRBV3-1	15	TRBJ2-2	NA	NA	CASSQSRDGTGELFF	TGTGCCAGCAGCCAAAGCAGGGATGGGACCGGGGAGCTGTTTTTT
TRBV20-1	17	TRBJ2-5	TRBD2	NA	CCARDASGGWYQETQYF	TGCTGTGCTAGAGATGCAAGCGGGGGGTGGTACCAAGAGACCCAGTACTTC
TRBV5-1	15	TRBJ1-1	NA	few	CASSFGTSMNTEAFF	TGCGCCAGCAGCTTTGGGACGTCAATGAACACTGAAGCTTTCTTT
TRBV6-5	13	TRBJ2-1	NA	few	CASSYGVENEQFF	TGTGCCAGCAGTTATGGGGTTGAGAATGAGCAGTTCTTC
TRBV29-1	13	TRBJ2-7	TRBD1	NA	CSVLPLTGGEQYF	TGCAGCGTTTTACCCCTGACAGGGGGCGAGCAGTACTTC
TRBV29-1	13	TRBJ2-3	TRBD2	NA	CSVAAGATDTQYF	TGCAGCGTTGCAGCGGGGGCCACAGATACGCAGTATTTT
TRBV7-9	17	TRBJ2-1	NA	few	CASSSPDAILSYNEQFF	TGTGCCAGCAGCTCTCCCGACGCTATCCTCTCCTACAATGAGCAGTTCTTC
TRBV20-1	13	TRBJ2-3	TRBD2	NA	CSARLASTDTQYF	TGCAGTGCCCGACTAGCCAGCACAGATACGCAGTATTTT
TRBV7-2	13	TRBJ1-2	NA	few	CASSLTRDYGYTF	TGTGCCAGCAGCTTAACGCGGGACTATGGCTACACCTTC
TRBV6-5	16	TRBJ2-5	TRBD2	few	CASSSRWGGYQETQYF	TGTGCCAGCAGTTCCCGCTGGGGGGGGTACCAAGAGACCCAGTACTTC
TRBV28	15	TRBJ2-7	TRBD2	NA	CASTPGASGSYEQYF	TGTGCCAGCACCCCGGGTGCTAGCGGGTCCTACGAGCAGTACTTC
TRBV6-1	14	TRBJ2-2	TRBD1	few	CASSTTGQGGELFF	TGTGCCAGCAGTACGACAGGGCAGGGCGGGGAGCTGTTTTTT
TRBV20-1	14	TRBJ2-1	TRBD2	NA	CSAKPRLANNEQFF	TGCAGTGCAAAACCACGACTAGCGAACAATGAGCAGTTCTTC
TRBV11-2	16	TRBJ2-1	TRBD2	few	CASSLISSGFYNEQFF	TGTGCCAGCAGCTTAATATCTAGCGGGTTCTACAATGAGCAGTTCTTC
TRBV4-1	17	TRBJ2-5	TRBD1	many	CASSQGEGTGLRETQYF	TGCGCCAGCAGCCAAGGGGAGGGGACAGGGTTGAGAGAGACCCAGTACTTC
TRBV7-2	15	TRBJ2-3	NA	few	CASSPRATHTDTQYF	TGTGCCAGCAGCCCAAGGGCTACCCACACAGATACGCAGTATTTT
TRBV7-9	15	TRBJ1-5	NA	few	CASSAGSDSNQPQHF	TGTGCCAGCAGCGCGGGGTCCGATAGCAATCAGCCCCAGCATTTT
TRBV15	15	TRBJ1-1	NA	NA	CATSRGDTLNTEAFF	TGTGCCACCAGCAGAGGAGACACCTTGAACACTGAAGCTTTCTTT
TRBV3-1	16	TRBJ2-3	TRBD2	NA	CASSQVTGGRGDTQYF	TGTGCCAGCAGCCAAGTGACGGGCGGGAGGGGAGATACGCAGTATTTT
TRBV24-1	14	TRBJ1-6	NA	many	CATLFAEGYSPLHF	TGTGCCACCCTCTTCGCGGAGGGGTATTCACCCCTCCACTTT
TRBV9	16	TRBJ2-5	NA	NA	CASSVAAVLSPETQYF	TGTGCCAGCAGCGTAGCAGCAGTACTTTCCCCGGAGACCCAGTACTTC
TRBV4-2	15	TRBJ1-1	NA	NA	CASSQDGQEYTEAFF	TGTGCCAGCAGCCAAGATGGGCAGGAGTACACTGAAGCTTTCTTT
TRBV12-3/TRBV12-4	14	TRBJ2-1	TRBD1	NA	CASSPQDRYNEQFF	TGTGCCAGCAGTCCGCAGGACAGGTACAATGAGCAGTTCTTC
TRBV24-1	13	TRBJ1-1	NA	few	CATSDNSQGEAFF	TGTGCCACCAGTGATAACAGTCAGGGTGAAGCTTTCTTT
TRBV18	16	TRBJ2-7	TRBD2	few	CASSPLGTSGYYEQYF	TGTGCCAGCTCACCTCTCGGGACTAGCGGATATTACGAGCAGTACTTC
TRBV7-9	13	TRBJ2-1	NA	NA	CASSSRDASEQFF	TGTGCCAGCAGCTCCCGGGACGCCAGTGAGCAGTTCTTC
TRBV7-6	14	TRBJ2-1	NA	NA	CASSPGGIPNEQFF	TGTGCCAGCAGCCCAGGTGGGATTCCCAATGAGCAGTTCTTC
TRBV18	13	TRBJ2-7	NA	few	CASSPDYIAEQYF	TGTGCCAGCTCCCCGGATTATATTGCCGAGCAGTACTTC
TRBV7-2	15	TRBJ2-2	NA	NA	CASSPQPAVTGELFF	TGTGCCAGCAGCCCGCAGCCCGCGGTCACCGGGGAGCTGTTTTTT